These T cell receptor beta chains were read from a single sample in a study of technical replicates of blood from several donors. The repertoire was sequenced with immunoSEQ multiplex PCR; TCRdb's copy has only in-frame clones and lacks some. The table shows about 79,000 clones, with 80% to 95% occurring only once. The sample was T cells isolated from PBMCs. The origin of the receptors is a human donor in good health. Some clones in this sample may be carry-over from other donors' samples. Each CDR3 is given with its conserved first and last residue. The D gene is left open where the match is weak. Clone size appears in some rows only: once, few, many, or a class for an expanded clone.

J: TRBJ2-7
size: .
V: TRBV28
D: .
CDR3: CASSLVVRAYEQYF
DNA: TGTGCCAGCAGTTTAGTTGTCCGGGCCTACGAGCAGTACTTC

J: TRBJ2-5
size: .
V: TRBV7-2
D: .
CDR3: CASIVRVGETQYF
DNA: TGTGCCAGCATCGTGAGGGTAGGAGAGACCCAGTACTTC

J: TRBJ1-1
size: .
V: TRBV29-1
D: .
CDR3: CSVPDTENTEAFF
DNA: TGCAGCGTCCCCGACACGGAGAACACTGAAGCTTTCTTT

J: TRBJ2-6
size: .
V: TRBV30
D: .
CDR3: CAWDGSGANVLTF
DNA: TGTGCCTGGGACGGGTCTGGGGCCAACGTCCTGACTTTC

J: TRBJ2-3
size: .
V: TRBV7-7
D: .
CDR3: CASSLDRADTQYF
DNA: TGTGCCAGCAGCTTAGACCGAGCAGATACGCAGTATTTT

J: TRBJ1-2
size: .
V: TRBV10-2
D: TRBD1
CDR3: CASQGAPGYTF
DNA: TGCGCCAGCCAGGGGGCGCCCGGCTACACCTTC

J: TRBJ2-7
size: .
V: TRBV11-2
D: TRBD2
CDR3: CASSLQGSGSYEQYF
DNA: TGTGCCAGCAGCTTACAGGGTAGCGGGTCCTACGAGCAGTACTTC

J: TRBJ2-3
size: .
V: TRBV5-4
D: .
CDR3: CASSLQQGTDTQYF
DNA: TGTGCCAGCAGCTTGCAACAGGGCACAGATACGCAGTATTTT

J: TRBJ1-5
size: .
V: TRBV4-2
D: .
CDR3: CASSQELDFTLQERYSNQPQHF
DNA: TGTGCCAGCAGCCAAGAGTTGGACTTCACCTTGCAAGAGCGTTATAGCAATCAGCCCCAGCATTTT

J: TRBJ1-1
size: .
V: TRBV4-1
D: .
CDR3: CASSSGWAVSTEAFF
DNA: TGCGCCAGCAGCTCTGGGTGGGCAGTAAGCACTGAAGCTTTCTTT

J: TRBJ2-3
size: .
V: TRBV9
D: .
CDR3: CASSVGTEDTQYF
DNA: TGTGCCAGCAGCGTAGGGACAGAAGATACGCAGTATTTT

J: TRBJ2-7
size: .
V: TRBV27
D: .
CDR3: CASSFLSGEQYF
DNA: TGTGCCAGCAGTTTTCTAAGTGGCGAGCAGTACTTC

J: TRBJ1-2
size: few
V: TRBV29-1
D: TRBD1
CDR3: CSVDAGGYPSRHYGYTF
DNA: TGCAGCGTTGATGCAGGGGGATATCCATCTAGGCACTATGGCTACACCTTC

J: TRBJ2-5
size: .
V: TRBV7-9
D: .
CDR3: CASTKVISETQYF
DNA: TGTGCCAGCACTAAAGTGATCTCAGAGACCCAGTACTTC

J: TRBJ2-1
size: .
V: TRBV30
D: TRBD2
CDR3: CAWKTSPSYNEQFF
DNA: TGTGCCTGGAAGACTAGCCCTTCCTACAATGAGCAGTTCTTC

J: TRBJ1-1
size: .
V: TRBV19
D: .
CDR3: CASRAQGGWKTEAFF
DNA: TGTGCCAGTAGAGCACAGGGAGGGTGGAAAACTGAAGCTTTCTTT

J: TRBJ2-1
size: .
V: TRBV7-9
D: .
CDR3: CASIFFGTNYNEQFF
DNA: TGTGCCAGCATATTCTTCGGGACAAATTACAATGAGCAGTTCTTC

J: TRBJ2-7
size: once
V: TRBV4-3
D: TRBD1
CDR3: CASSQSVWTGGYEQYF
DNA: TGCGCCAGCAGCCAATCTGTGTGGACAGGGGGATACGAGCAGTACTTC

J: TRBJ1-1
size: few
V: TRBV13
D: .
CDR3: CASSLGDLEAFF
DNA: TGTGCCAGCAGTCTAGGGGATTTGGAAGCTTTCTTT

J: TRBJ2-2
size: once
V: TRBV6-5
D: .
CDR3: CASSFFSGELFF
DNA: TGTGCCAGCAGTTTCTTTTCCGGGGAGCTGTTTTTT

J: TRBJ2-7
size: .
V: TRBV6-5
D: .
CDR3: CASSSRRASYEQYF
DNA: TGTGCCAGCAGTTCTAGGAGGGCCAGCTACGAGCAGTACTTC

J: TRBJ2-7
size: .
V: TRBV7-2
D: TRBD2
CDR3: CASSFSGSYSYEQYF
DNA: TGTGCCAGCAGCTTTAGCGGGAGTTATTCCTACGAGCAGTACTTC

J: TRBJ1-1
size: .
V: TRBV18
D: .
CDR3: CASSPSVSSTEAFF
DNA: TGTGCCAGCTCACCATCGGTTTCGAGCACTGAAGCTTTCTTT

J: TRBJ2-1
size: .
V: TRBV7-2
D: TRBD2
CDR3: CASSLGGSGPVSGEQFF
DNA: TGTGCCAGCAGCTTAGGGGGTAGCGGGCCTGTTTCGGGTGAGCAGTTCTTC

J: TRBJ2-7
size: .
V: TRBV5-4
D: .
CDR3: CASSLGGGNAYEQYF
DNA: TGTGCCAGCAGCTTGGGGGGCGGGAACGCCTACGAGCAGTACTTC

J: TRBJ1-1
size: .
V: TRBV7-9
D: .
CDR3: CASSEQNTEAFF
DNA: TGTGCCAGCAGCGAACAAAACACTGAAGCTTTCTTT

J: TRBJ2-5
size: .
V: TRBV7-8
D: TRBD2
CDR3: CASSLELAGARHETQYF
DNA: TGTGCCAGCAGCTTAGAACTAGCGGGAGCACGCCACGAGACCCAGTACTTC

J: TRBJ2-3
size: once
V: TRBV7-9
D: TRBD1
CDR3: CASSVGTAADTQYF
DNA: TGTGCCAGCAGCGTCGGGACAGCAGCAGATACGCAGTATTTT

J: TRBJ1-2
size: .
V: TRBV2
D: .
CDR3: CASREHTGSYGYTF
DNA: TGTGCCAGCAGGGAACATACAGGGTCCTATGGCTACACCTTC